This entry is about one TCR beta chain. This sample is drawn from a study of shared T cell receptors in the human thymus. Germline V gene data show CDR1 as LNHNV and CDR2 as YYDKDF (reference sequence). This CDR3 region has 17 residues. Trimming cost V 3 bases and J 3 bases; bases outside gene matches: 10. Repertoires were generated with immunoSEQ multiplex PCR, while TCRdb's copy carries only in-frame clones and drops some. Here the sample spans about 660,000 clones, roughly 88% being singletons. These same data were also listed under a study on human thymus T cells. From that second work: During corrective heart surgery, resections were taken, and the thymus tissue came from them. Gene usage (both V and J) appeared biased in thymic and blood repertoires. What related research reported was that thymic repertoires overlapped highly among unrelated individuals.

The clonotype originates from a boy younger than two with a congenital heart defect. Source material: thymocytes. The gene calls are TRBV15 and TRBJ2-7; 11 bases line up with TRBD2. CDR3 sequence: CATSRAGTSGGFYEQYF. CDR3 DNA sequence: TGTGCCACCAGCAGGGCCGGGACTAGCGGAGGGTTCTACGAGCAGTACTTC.